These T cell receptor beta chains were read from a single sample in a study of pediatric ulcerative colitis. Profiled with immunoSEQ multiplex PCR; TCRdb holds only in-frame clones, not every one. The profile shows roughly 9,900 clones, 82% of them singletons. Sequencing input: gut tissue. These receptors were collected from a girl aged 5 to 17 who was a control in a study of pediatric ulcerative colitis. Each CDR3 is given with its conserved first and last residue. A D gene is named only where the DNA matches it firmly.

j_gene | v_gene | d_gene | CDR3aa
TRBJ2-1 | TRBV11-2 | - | CASSLGNPSYNEQFF
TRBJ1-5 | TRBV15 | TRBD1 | CATSRDRERPQHF
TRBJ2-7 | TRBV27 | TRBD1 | CASRRAGGDEQYF
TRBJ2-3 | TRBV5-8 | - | CASSNWAVIDTQYF
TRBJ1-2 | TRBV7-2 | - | CASSPGGGSNYGYTF
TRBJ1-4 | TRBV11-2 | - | CASSLTEKLFF
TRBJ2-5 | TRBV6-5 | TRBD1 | CASSRDRQETQYF
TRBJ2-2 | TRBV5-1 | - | CASSFEGETAGELFF
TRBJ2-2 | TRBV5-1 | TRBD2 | CASSLSGSRNTGELFF
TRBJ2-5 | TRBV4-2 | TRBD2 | CASSQVAGVAGETQYF
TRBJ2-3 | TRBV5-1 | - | CASSLRGGAADTQYF
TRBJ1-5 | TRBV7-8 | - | CASGRSNQPQHF
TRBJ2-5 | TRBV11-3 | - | CASSLGGVYPYQETQYF
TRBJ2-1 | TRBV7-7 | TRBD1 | CASSPRQGVINEQFF
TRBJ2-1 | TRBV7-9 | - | CASRTSGYPSEQFF
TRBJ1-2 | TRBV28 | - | CASSLSQENYGYTF
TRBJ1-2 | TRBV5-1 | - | CASSVGSGTGSNFRF
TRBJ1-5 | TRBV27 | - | CASSLEREGNQPQHF
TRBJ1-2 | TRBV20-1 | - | CSGEGHYGYTF
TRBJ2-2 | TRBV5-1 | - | CASSLRGGELFF